This T cell receptor (beta chain) was recorded in a study of blood T cell repertoires in COVID-19. About the study: Both acute and convalescent COVID-19 samples were obtained from the United States, Italy and Spain. PBMCs, B-cell-depleted T cells, or T cells were the source of the cDNA or gDNA that made up the material.

Germline CDR1 reads SGHNT; CDR2 reads YYREEE (reference sequence). The CDR3 is made up of 15 amino acids. The junction had 6 bases not matched to a gene; V was cut back by 5 bases and J by 2 bases. Under the authors' procedure: Estimates of nucleated cell counts were drawn from the amplification of reference gene primers. Sequenced by immunoSEQ multiplex PCR; TCRdb stores in-frame clones only, minus some. The V and J calls and clone size come from that table; D and trimming were worked out from the DNA. The repertoire includes more than 200,000 clones, approximately 88% of them detected once, and around 30% sits in the top ten.

The receptor's source is a man aged 35 to 55 with acute or convalescent COVID-19. The chain carries TRBV5-4 and TRBJ2-7; the match to TRBD2 covers 11 bases. Source material: peripheral blood. The CDR3 DNA follows: TGTGCCAGCAGTACTAGCGGGAGAGAGGCCTACGAGCAGTACTTC. Residues: CASSTSGREAYEQYF. Drawing the rest from reference TRBV5-4 and TRBJ2-7, the complete variable domain is ETGVTQSPTHLIKTRGQQVTLRCSSQSGHNTVSWYQQALGQGPQFIFQYYREEENGRGNFPPRFSGLQFPNYSSELNVNALELDDSALYLCASSTSGREAYEQYFGPGTRLTVT.